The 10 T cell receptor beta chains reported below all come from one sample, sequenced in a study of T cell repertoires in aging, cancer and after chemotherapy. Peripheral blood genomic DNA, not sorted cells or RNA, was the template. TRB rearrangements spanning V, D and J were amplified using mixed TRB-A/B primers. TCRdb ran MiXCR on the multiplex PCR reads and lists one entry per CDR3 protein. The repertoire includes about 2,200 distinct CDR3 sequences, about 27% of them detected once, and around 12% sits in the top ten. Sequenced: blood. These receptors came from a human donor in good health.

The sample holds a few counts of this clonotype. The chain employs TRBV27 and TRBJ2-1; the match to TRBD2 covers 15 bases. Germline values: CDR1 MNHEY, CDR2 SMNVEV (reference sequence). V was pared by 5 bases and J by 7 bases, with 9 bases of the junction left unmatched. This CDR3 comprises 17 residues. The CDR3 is CASSRRTSGGAENEQFF. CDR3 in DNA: TGTGCCAGCAGTCGCCGGACTAGCGGGGGGGCGGAAAATGAGCAGTTCTTC.

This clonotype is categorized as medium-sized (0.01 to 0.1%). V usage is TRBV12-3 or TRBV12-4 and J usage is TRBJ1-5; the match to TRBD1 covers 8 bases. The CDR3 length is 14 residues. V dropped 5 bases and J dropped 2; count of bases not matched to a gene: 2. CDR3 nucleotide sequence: TGTGCCAGCAGTCTGACAGGGGGCAATCAGCCCCAGCATTTT. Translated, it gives CASSLTGGNQPQHF.

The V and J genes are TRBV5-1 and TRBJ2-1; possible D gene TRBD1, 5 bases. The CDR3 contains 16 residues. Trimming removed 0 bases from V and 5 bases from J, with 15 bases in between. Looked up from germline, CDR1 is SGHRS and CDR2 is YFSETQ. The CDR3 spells CASSLAKGFLDNEQFF. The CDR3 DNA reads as TGCGCCAGCAGCTTGGCGAAGGGGTTTTTGGACAATGAGCAGTTCTTC.

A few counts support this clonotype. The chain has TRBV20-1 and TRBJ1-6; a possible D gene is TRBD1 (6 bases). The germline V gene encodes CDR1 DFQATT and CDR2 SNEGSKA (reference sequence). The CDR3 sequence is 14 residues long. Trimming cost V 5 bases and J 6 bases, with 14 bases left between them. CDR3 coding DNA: TGCAGTGCTGAAATACAGGGACGTAATTCACCCCTCCACTTT. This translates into CSAEIQGRNSPLHF.

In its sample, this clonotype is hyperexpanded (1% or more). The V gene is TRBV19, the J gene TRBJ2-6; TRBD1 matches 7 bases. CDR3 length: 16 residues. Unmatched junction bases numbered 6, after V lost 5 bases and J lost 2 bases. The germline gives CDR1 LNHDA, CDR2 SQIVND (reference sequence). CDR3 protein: CASSAHRGTGANVLTF. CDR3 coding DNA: TGTGCCAGTAGTGCCCACAGGGGAACTGGGGCCAACGTCCTGACTTTC.

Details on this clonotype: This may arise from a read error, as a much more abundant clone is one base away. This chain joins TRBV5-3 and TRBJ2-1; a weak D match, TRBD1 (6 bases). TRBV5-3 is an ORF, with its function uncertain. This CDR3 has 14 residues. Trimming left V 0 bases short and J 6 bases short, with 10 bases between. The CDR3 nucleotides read TGTGCCAGAAGCTTGGGGGGCAGGGGCAATGAGCAGTTCTTC. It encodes CARSLGGRGNEQFF.

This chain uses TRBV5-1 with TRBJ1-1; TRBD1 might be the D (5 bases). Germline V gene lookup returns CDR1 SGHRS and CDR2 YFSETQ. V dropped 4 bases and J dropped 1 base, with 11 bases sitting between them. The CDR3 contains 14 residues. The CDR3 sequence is CASSALGQNTEAFF. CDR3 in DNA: TGCGCCAGCAGCGCACTCGGACAGAACACTGAAGCTTTCTTT.

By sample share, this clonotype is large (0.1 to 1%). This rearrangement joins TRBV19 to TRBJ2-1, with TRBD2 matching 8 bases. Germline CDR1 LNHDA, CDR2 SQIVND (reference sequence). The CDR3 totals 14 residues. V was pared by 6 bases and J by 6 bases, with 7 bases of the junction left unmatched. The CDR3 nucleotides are TGTGCCAGTAGAAGCTGGCGGGGGGTCAATGAGCAGTTCTTC. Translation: CASRSWRGVNEQFF.

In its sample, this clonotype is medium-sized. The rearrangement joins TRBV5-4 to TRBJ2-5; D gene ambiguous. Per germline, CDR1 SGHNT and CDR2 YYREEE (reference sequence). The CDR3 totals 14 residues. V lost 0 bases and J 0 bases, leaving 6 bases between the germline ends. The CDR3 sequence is CASSLVGNQETQYF. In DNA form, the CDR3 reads TGTGCCAGCAGCTTGGTTGGAAACCAAGAGACCCAGTACTTC.

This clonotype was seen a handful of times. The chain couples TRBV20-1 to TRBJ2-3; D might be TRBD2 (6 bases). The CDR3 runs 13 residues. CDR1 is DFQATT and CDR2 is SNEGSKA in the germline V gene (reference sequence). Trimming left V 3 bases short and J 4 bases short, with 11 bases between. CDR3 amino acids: CSARVGGSDTQYF. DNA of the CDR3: TGCAGTGCTAGGGTCGGGGGTTCAGATACGCAGTATTTT.